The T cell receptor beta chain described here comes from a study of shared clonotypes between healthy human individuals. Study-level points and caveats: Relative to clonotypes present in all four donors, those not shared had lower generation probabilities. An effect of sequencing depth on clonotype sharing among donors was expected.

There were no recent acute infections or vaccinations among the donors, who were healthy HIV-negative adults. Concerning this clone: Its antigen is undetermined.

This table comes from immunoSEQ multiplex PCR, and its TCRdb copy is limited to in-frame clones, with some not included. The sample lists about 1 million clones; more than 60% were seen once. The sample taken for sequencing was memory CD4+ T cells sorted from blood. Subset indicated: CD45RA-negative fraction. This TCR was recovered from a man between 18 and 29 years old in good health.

The CDR3 nucleotides are TGTGCCAGCAGTGACCCCCAAGCAGGGTGGGGGCAAGAGACCCAGTACTTC. Translated: CASSDPQAGWGQETQYF. J is TRBJ2-5 and V is TRBV25-1; either TRBD1 or TRBD2 may supply D (5 bases each). CDR3 length equals 17 residues. The V and J ends lost 3 bases and 2 bases respectively, with 19 bases between them. Germline loops: CDR1 MGHDK, CDR2 SYGVNS.